This TCR beta chain emerged from a study of early T cells in non-severe SARS-CoV-2 infection. Study-level background: Chains from this unsorted whole-blood bulk RNA could not be paired.

Individually, cDNA molecules had unique molecular identifiers attached to them. Each CDR3 protein gets one entry after TCRdb re-called the 5' RACE reads with MiXCR. The data show about 59,000 distinct CDR3 sequences, around an eighth seen once. This clonotype has a count of ten or more. This TCR was sampled from an adult who was a healthcare worker with PCR-confirmed SARS-CoV-2 infection or an uninfected control (not recorded which). Sequenced input: whole blood.

For the CDR3, the DNA is TGTGCCAGCAGCCTCCTCCGAGGCAGGACTAATGAAAAACTGTTTTTT. Translation gives CASSLLRGRTNEKLFF. The rearrangement joins TRBV7-6 to TRBJ1-4; no firm D call. The CDR3 has 16 amino acids. Between the trimmed V and J ends, which lost 5 bases and 2 bases, there was a span of 15 bases. From germline, CDR1 is SGHVS and CDR2 FNYEAQ.